This note documents a single T cell receptor beta chain sequence. Its antigen is as yet unknown. The sample comes from a study of read filtering for tumor transcriptome and immune sequencing. Study-level results: Sorted CD138-negative bone marrow cells were not purified T cells. Without single-read clonotypes, shared clonotype proportions correlated more between IR-seq and RNA-seq. Compared with RNA-seq, IR-seq gave much higher clonotype depth and reliability.

Trimming shortened V by 7 bases and J by 0 bases, and 14 bases separated the two germline ends. The V gene's germline CDR1 is SGHRS and CDR2 YFSETQ. This CDR3 spans 16 amino acids. This library used approximately 390 ng RNA and molecular barcoded adaptors spanning alpha/delta and beta/gamma chains. TCRdb used MiXCR to reprocess the reads, holding one entry per CDR3 protein. The sample holds under 60,000 distinct CDR3 sequences, 15% to 20% seen once. Sequenced sample: a population of CD138-negative cells sorted from bone marrow. This clonotype was obtained from a donor aged 40 or over with multiple myeloma. V usage is TRBV5-1 and J usage is TRBJ2-6; D not certain. CDR3 DNA sequence: TGCGCCAGCCAAGACATGGGAAGCTCTGGGGCCAACGTCCTGACTTTC. This codes for CASQDMGSSGANVLTF.